This paragraph reports one TCR beta chain. The data stem from a study of blood T cell repertoires in COVID-19. Looking at the study overall: Specimens from acute and convalescent COVID-19 originated in the United States, Italy and Spain.

The ends were cut back, 4 bases at V and 6 bases at J, with 16 bases in the middle. The CDR3 is 14 residues long. Per germline, CDR1 MDHEN and CDR2 SYDVKM. Per the original data handling: Estimation of nucleated cell counts was performed using reference gene primer amplification. The method was immunoSEQ multiplex PCR; TCRdb's version includes in-frame clones alone and lacks a portion of them. V and J calls plus clone size are reproduced from that table; the DNA served to infer D and trimming. The sample has about 240,000 clones; roughly four fifths are singletons. Source material: peripheral blood. This TCR was sampled from a middle-aged man with acute or convalescent COVID-19. The J gene is TRBJ2-7, the V gene TRBV28; possible D gene TRBD1, 6 bases. The CDR3 protein is CASSSPGGRGEQYF. CDR3 nucleotides: TGTGCCAGCAGTTCCCCTGGGGGCCGTGGCGAGCAGTACTTC.